Each of the 16 T cell receptor beta chains below was sequenced from the same sample in a study of blood T cell repertoires in COVID-19 (TCRdb year 2020). The library was produced with the immunoSEQ multiplex PCR assay. TCRdb holds this immuneACCESS table with in-frame rearrangements only. Some clones are missing; in checked studies, unresolved V genes explain under half, and the rest has no known cause. For this sample the table gives approximately 180,000 clones, of which nearly 80% were detected only once. The ten largest make up about 25% of the sample. Sequenced: peripheral blood. Receptors were obtained from a woman in her 70s with acute or convalescent COVID-19.

The chain links TRBV27 to TRBJ2-1; 11 positions agree with TRBD2. The V gene's germline CDR1 is MNHEY and CDR2 SMNVEV (reference sequence). The J segment lost 3 bases and the V segment lost 8 bases, leaving 0 bases of the junction unmatched. CDR3 length: 13 amino acids. The CDR3 nucleotides read TGTGCCAGCGGGACTAGCGGCTACAATGAGCAGTTCTTC. Translation: CASGTSGYNEQFF.

The chain is built from TRBV7-2 and TRBJ2-7, with TRBD2 identical over 9 bases. The CDR3 totals 14 residues. Losses at the gene ends were 6 bases for V and 3 bases for J; bases not matched to a gene: 6. The germline CDR1 and CDR2 sequences are SGHTA and FQGNSA. The CDR3 sequence: CASSGGRAFYEQYF. CDR3 nucleotides: TGTGCCAGCAGTGGCGGGAGGGCCTTCTACGAGCAGTACTTC.

The rearrangement links TRBV24-1 to TRBJ2-3; the match to TRBD2 covers 11 bases. Germline loops: CDR1 KGHDR, CDR2 SFDVKD. The CDR3 sequence is 16 residues long. J was trimmed by 3 bases and V by 2 bases; bases with no gene match: 3. The DNA for the CDR3 is TGTGCCACCAGTGATTCTAGCGGGAGGCGTACAGATACGCAGTATTTT. This gives the protein CATSDSSGRRTDTQYF.

V and J are TRBV11-2 and TRBJ1-6, with 10 positions matching TRBD1. V lost 4 bases, J lost 7 bases, and 4 bases stayed unmatched. The CDR3 loop spans 15 amino acids. The germline gives CDR1 SGHAT, CDR2 FQNNGV. Here the CDR3 DNA reads TGTGCCAGCAGCTGGACAGGGGGTAACAATTCACCCCTCCACTTT. Residues: CASSWTGGNNSPLHF. Combining the CDR3 with reference TRBV11-2 and TRBJ1-6 gives the whole variable domain EAGVAQSPRYKIIEKRQSVAFWCNPISGHATLYWYQQILGQGPKLLIQFQNNGVVDDSQLPKDRFSAERLKGVDSTLKIQPAKLEDSAVYLCASSWTGGNNSPLHFGNGTRLTVT.

This sequence joins TRBV7-3 and TRBJ2-3, with D perhaps matching TRBD2 (6 bases). Trimming shortened V by 5 bases and J by 4 bases, and 10 bases separated the two germline ends. Germline CDR1 is SGHTA and CDR2 is FQGTGA. This CDR3 contains 13 residues. This CDR3 reads CASSPTGADTQYF. For the CDR3, the DNA is TGTGCCAGCAGCCCAACGGGGGCAGATACGCAGTATTTT. Supplemented by reference TRBV7-3 and TRBJ2-3, the full variable domain reads GAGVSQTPSNKVTEKGKYVELRCDPISGHTALYWYRQSLGQGPEFLIYFQGTGAADDSGLPNDRFFAVRPEGSVSTLKIQRTERGDSAVYLCASSPTGADTQYFGPGTRLTVL.

The chain recombines TRBV6-2 or TRBV6-3 with TRBJ2-3; TRBD1 matches at 8 bases. The trim removed 2 bases at V and 2 bases at J, leaving 6 bases unmatched. Germline CDR1 reads MNHEY; CDR2 reads SVGEGT. The CDR3 sequence is 16 residues long. DNA of the CDR3: TGTGCCAGCAGTTACCGACAGGGGCCCTTCACAGATACGCAGTATTTT. Amino acids: CASSYRQGPFTDTQYF.

The chain is built from TRBV9 and TRBJ1-6; 7 bases are a match to TRBD1. V lost 0 bases and J lost 10; bases outside the gene matches: 7. The V gene's germline CDR1 is SGDLS and CDR2 YYNGEE. This CDR3 has 15 amino acids. The CDR3 reads CASSVGTGFGSPLHF. The CDR3, as DNA: TGTGCCAGCAGCGTAGGGACAGGTTTTGGCTCACCCCTCCACTTT.

The chain couples TRBV18 to TRBJ2-1; 8 nucleotides match TRBD2. V shed 0 bases and J 5 bases; nucleotides not matched to a gene: 6. This CDR3 has 16 amino acids. The germline V gene encodes CDR1 KGHSH and CDR2 LQKENI. The CDR3 loop reads CASSPPVTSGHNEQFF. CDR3 DNA: TGTGCCAGCTCACCACCGGTCACTAGCGGACACAATGAGCAGTTCTTC.

The J gene is TRBJ2-4, the V gene TRBV3-1 (or the pseudogene TRBV3-2), with unresolved D. V was clipped by 0 bases and J by 13 bases, with 7 bases between them. Germline lookup yields CDR1 LGHDT and CDR2 YNNKEL (reference sequence). This CDR3 spans 11 amino acids. CDR3 residues: CASSQDKEQYF. The CDR3 DNA follows: TGTGCCAGCAGCCAAGATAAGGAGCAGTACTTC.

This chain connects TRBV29-1 to TRBJ1-1; TRBD1 might be the D (5 bases). CDR1 and CDR2 from the germline V gene are SQVTM and ANQGSEA. The CDR3 length is 12 residues. V lost 6 bases and J 7 bases, leaving 15 bases between the germline ends. CDR3 in amino acids: CSVVGIGDEAFF. CDR3 DNA: TGCAGCGTGGTAGGGATAGGGGATGAAGCTTTCTTT.

J is TRBJ2-5 and V is TRBV5-1; 9 bases are shared with TRBD2. The CDR3 loop spans 16 amino acids. Germline V CDR1 and CDR2: SGHRS, YFSETQ. V was clipped by 0 bases and J by 5 bases; unmatched bases: 8. CDR3 region: CASSLAVAGVGETQYF. Written as DNA, the CDR3 is TGCGCCAGCAGCTTGGCGGTAGCGGGAGTGGGTGAGACCCAGTACTTC.

This chain uses TRBV3-1 (or the pseudogene TRBV3-2) with TRBJ1-1; D may be TRBD1 (6 bases). Germline-derived CDR1 and CDR2 are LGHDT and YNNKEL (reference sequence). The CDR3 contains 15 residues. V lost 6 bases to trimming and J lost 2 bases, with 16 bases between them. CDR3 in amino acids: CASSQGNQPNTEAFF. As DNA, the CDR3 is TGTGCCAGCAGTCAGGGGAATCAACCTAACACTGAAGCTTTCTTT.

The chain links TRBV5-1 to TRBJ2-2, with D possibly being TRBD1 (5 bases). The V gene's germline CDR1 is SGHRS and CDR2 YFSETQ. V lost 0 bases to trimming and J lost 0 bases, with 12 bases between them. This CDR3 comprises 17 residues. CDR3 coding DNA: TGCGCCAGCAGCTTGGTTTCGGCAGGGACGAACACCGGGGAGCTGTTTTTT. This gives the protein CASSLVSAGTNTGELFF. Variable domain in full (rest from reference TRBV5-1 and TRBJ2-2): KAGVTQTPRYLIKTRGQQVTLSCSPISGHRSVSWYQQTPGQGLQFLFEYFSETQRNKGNFPGRFSGRQFSNSRSEMNVSTLELGDSALYLCASSLVSAGTNTGELFFGEGSRLTVL.

V and J are TRBV29-1 and TRBJ1-5; 8 bases agree with TRBD1. Trimming removed 6 bases from V and 5 bases from J; junction bases left unmatched: 6. Germline V CDR1 and CDR2: SQVTM, ANQGSEA. The CDR3 extends over 13 amino acids. The CDR3 region has the DNA TGCAGCGTCGCCGAACAGGGGGATCAGCCCCAGCATTTT. Its protein product is CSVAEQGDQPQHF.

This clone was seen a handful of times. This chain connects TRBV19 to TRBJ2-5; possible D gene TRBD1, 7 bases. Germline-derived CDR1 and CDR2 are LNHDA and SQIVND (reference sequence). The V gene lost 3 bases and the J gene lost 7 bases, with 18 bases spanning the gap. The CDR3 is 15 residues long. CDR3 sequence: CASSIGQGGRGTQYF. In DNA, the CDR3 is TGTGCCAGTAGTATTGGGCAGGGGGGTCGTGGGACCCAGTACTTC.

This chain links TRBV30 with TRBJ2-5; no definite D call. V lost 0 bases and J 4 bases, leaving 9 bases between the germline ends. Germline V gene lookup returns CDR1 GTSNPN and CDR2 SVGIG (reference sequence). The CDR3 is 13 amino acids. CDR3 protein: CAWSVRNGETQYF. The CDR3 DNA reads as TGTGCCTGGAGTGTACGAAACGGAGAGACCCAGTACTTC. The whole variable domain, filled in from reference TRBV30 and TRBJ2-5, reads SQTIHQWPATLVQPVGSPLSLECTVEGTSNPNLYWYRQAAGRGLQLLFYSVGIGQISSEVPQNLSASRPQDRQFILSSKKLLLSDSGFYLCAWSVRNGETQYFGPGTRLLVL.